The 15 T cell receptor beta chains presented below share a single source sample, sequenced in a study of CD8+ T cells in alopecia areata. TCR sequencing used cDNA made by reverse transcription of extracted RNA. Assay used: immunoSEQ multiplex PCR; TCRdb lists only in-frame clones, some missing. Of about 120,000 clones detected, about two fifths appear once; the ten largest clones hold roughly 3.3%. Source material: CD4+ T cells sorted from blood. The receptors were sampled from a human donor with alopecia areata.

The chain combines TRBV9 with TRBJ2-3; 7 nucleotides match TRBD1. The CDR3 extends over 16 amino acids. Germline values: CDR1 SGDLS, CDR2 YYNGEE. The junction had 10 bases not matched to a gene; V was cut back by 4 bases and J by 2 bases. The CDR3 spells CASSRGWGQFTDTQYF. CDR3 sequence (DNA): TGTGCCAGCAGCCGCGGTTGGGGACAGTTCACAGATACGCAGTATTTT.

This clone was observed a few times. The rearrangement links TRBV29-1 to TRBJ2-6, with D tentatively TRBD2 (6 bases). Trimming left V 3 bases short and J 0 bases short, with 9 bases between. Looked up from germline, CDR1 is SQVTM and CDR2 is ANQGSEA. There are 15 residues in the CDR3. The CDR3 loop reads CSVESGLSGANVLTF. CDR3 nucleotide sequence: TGCAGCGTTGAGAGCGGGCTCTCTGGGGCCAACGTCCTGACTTTC.

The chain employs TRBV2 and TRBJ2-5; no definite D call. This CDR3 contains 11 residues. V lost 9 bases and J 5 bases, leaving 10 bases between the germline ends. Germline CDR1 is SNHLY and CDR2 is FYNNEI. CDR3 region: CASRSGETQYF. The CDR3 region has the DNA TGTGCCAGTCGTAGTGGGGAGACCCAGTACTTC.

J is TRBJ2-7 and V is TRBV7-2; 15 positions match TRBD2. CDR3 length: 16 residues. Germline V gives CDR1 SGHTA, CDR2 FQGNSA. After removal of 4 bases from V and 4 bases from J, the junction contained 5 bases not matched to a gene. The CDR3 nucleotides read TGTGCCAGCAGCTGGACTAGCGGGAGGGCCCTGTACGAGCAGTACTTC. Translation: CASSWTSGRALYEQYF.

The V and J genes are TRBV5-1 and TRBJ1-6, with 11 bases aligning to TRBD1. The CDR3 contains 14 residues. V lost 3 bases, J lost 9 bases, and 2 bases stayed unmatched. The germline V gene has CDR1 SGHRS and CDR2 YFSETQ. In nucleotides, the CDR3 is TGCGCCAGCAGCTCGGACAGGGGGCCTTCACCCCTCCACTTT. Amino acids: CASSSDRGPSPLHF.

This clone was detected a few times. The chain couples TRBV29-1 to TRBJ2-3, with a possible D match to TRBD1 (6 bases). Trimming removed 5 bases at V and 7 bases at J, with 13 bases between. Germline V CDR1 and CDR2: SQVTM, ANQGSEA. The CDR3 runs to 12 residues. The CDR3 DNA reads TGCAGCGTTCTGGGGGCGAGAAATACGCAGTATTTT. Protein sequence: CSVLGARNTQYF.

J is TRBJ1-2 and V is TRBV27; 7 nucleotides line up with TRBD1. Unmatched junction bases numbered 11, after V lost 3 bases and J lost 1 base. Germline lookup yields CDR1 MNHEY and CDR2 SMNVEV (reference sequence). The CDR3 totals 17 residues. CDR3: CASSLRQGVILNYGYTF. The CDR3 bases are TGTGCCAGCAGTTTGAGACAGGGAGTGATCCTTAACTATGGCTACACCTTC.

The rearrangement uses TRBV29-1 and TRBJ2-7, with TRBD1 identical over 9 bases. Germline loops: CDR1 SQVTM, CDR2 ANQGSEA. CDR3 size: 15 residues. V was pared by 3 bases and J by 2 bases, with 8 bases of the junction left unmatched. The CDR3 loop is CSVEVGTGSAYEQYF. As DNA, the CDR3 is TGCAGCGTTGAGGTTGGGACAGGGTCGGCCTACGAGCAGTACTTC.

This clone was detected only a few times. The chain has TRBV5-1 and TRBJ2-5, with TRBD1 matching 8 bases. V was clipped by 0 bases and J by 4 bases; unmatched bases: 5. This CDR3 comprises 15 residues. Germline CDR1 SGHRS, CDR2 YFSETQ. In DNA form, the CDR3 reads TGCGCCAGCAGCTTGGGCCTAGGACAGGGAGAGACCCAGTACTTC. It is translated as CASSLGLGQGETQYF.

The table lists this clone with a few counts. This chain joins TRBV7-2 and TRBJ2-1; D gene ambiguous. V was cut by 5 bases and J by 5 bases, with 10 bases left in between. This CDR3 is 13 amino acids long. Per the germline V gene, CDR1 is SGHTA and CDR2 is FQGNSA. The CDR3 is CASSPPPHNEQFF. CDR3 DNA: TGTGCCAGCAGCCCGCCCCCACACAATGAGCAGTTCTTC. Full variable domain (rest looked up from reference TRBV7-2 and TRBJ2-1): GAGVSQSPSNKVTEKGKDVELRCDPISGHTALYWYRQSLGQGLEFLIYFQGNSAPDKSGLPSDRFSAERTGGSVSTLTIQRTQQEDSAVYLCASSPPPHNEQFFGPGTRLTVL.

This chain links TRBV29-1 with TRBJ2-6; D is uncertain. CDR1 is SQVTM and CDR2 is ANQGSEA in the germline V gene. Trimming took off 3 bases at V and 4 bases at J, with 10 bases between the two ends. This CDR3 is 14 amino acids long. CDR3 sequence: CSVEILVGANVLTF. CDR3 nucleotides: TGCAGCGTTGAGATTCTGGTGGGGGCCAACGTCCTGACTTTC.

This chain connects TRBV4-3 to TRBJ2-5; 9 bases are shared with TRBD2. V lost 0 bases and J lost 5; bases outside the gene matches: 7. The CDR3 has 16 amino acids. The germline V gene encodes CDR1 LGHNA and CDR2 YSLEER. The CDR3 bases are TGCGCCAGCAGCCAAGACCGAGCGGGAGGTCCTGAGACCCAGTACTTC. Encoded protein: CASSQDRAGGPETQYF.

Only a few counts were recorded for this clone. The chain is built from TRBV28 and TRBJ2-3, with D unclear. V was clipped by 2 bases and J by 10 bases, with 10 bases between them. The CDR3 is 12 amino acids. CDR1 is MDHEN and CDR2 is SYDVKM in the germline V gene. CDR3 sequence (DNA): TGTGCCAGCAGTTTAGAACTCCCTGCGCAGTATTTT. Protein sequence: CASSLELPAQYF.

The rearrangement uses TRBV29-1 and TRBJ1-2; TRBD1 is a possible D gene (5 bases). The CDR3 runs 12 residues. The V gene's germline CDR1 is SQVTM and CDR2 ANQGSEA. The CDR3 bases are TGCAGTTGGGGAGAAGGGGACTATGGCTACACCTTC. Encoded protein: CSWGEGDYGYTF.

There are a few counts of this clone. In nucleotides, the CDR3 is TGCAGCATAGGGGGGGACACTGAAGCTTTCTTT. It is translated as CSIGGDTEAFF. The chain recombines TRBV29-1 with TRBJ1-1; D possibly corresponds to TRBD1 (6 bases). V was shortened by 8 bases and J by 3 bases, with 10 bases between the two germline ends. There are 11 residues in the CDR3. CDR1 is SQVTM, CDR2 ANQGSEA, per germline.